The 15 T cell receptor beta chains reported below all come from one sample, sequenced in a study of blood T cell repertoires in COVID-19 (TCRdb year 2020). Libraries were constructed by the immunoSEQ multiplex PCR assay. Sourced from immuneACCESS, this table was stored by TCRdb with only in-frame sequences that have V and J called. A share of the clones is absent; for the studies checked, an unresolved V gene accounts for under half, and the remainder has no known explanation. This sample gives 320,000 or so clones in total; about 85% of them show up just once. In total, the top ten clones hold about 2% of the sample. The sequencing sample was made of PBMCs or T cells enriched from blood (not recorded which). These receptor sequences come from a woman aged 25 to 45 who had been exposed to COVID-19.

The chain has TRBV6-1 and TRBJ2-5; D possibly corresponds to TRBD2 (6 bases). Looked up from germline, CDR1 is MNHNS and CDR2 is SASEGT. This CDR3 has 14 amino acids. V lost 1 base to trimming and J lost 1 base, with 7 bases between them. The CDR3 reads CASSEGGVQETQYF. The CDR3 region has the DNA TGTGCCAGCAGTGAAGGCGGGGTCCAAGAGACCCAGTACTTC.

This clone appeared a single time. This chain uses TRBV10-1 with TRBJ2-7; 7 bases match TRBD2. CDR1 and CDR2 (germline): WNHNN, SYGVQD (reference sequence). The CDR3 is made up of 12 amino acids. CDR3 amino acids: CDKGGSAYEQYF. As DNA, the CDR3 is TGCGACAAGGGCGGGAGTGCCTACGAGCAGTACTTC.

The rearrangement links TRBV4-3 to TRBJ1-3; D unclear. The CDR3 has 15 residues. Germline loops: CDR1 LGHNA, CDR2 YSLEER. V lost 0 bases and J lost 2, with 8 bases in between. The CDR3 DNA is TGCGCCAGCAGCCAAGATATCACGGCTGGAAACACCATATATTTT. Protein sequence: CASSQDITAGNTIYF.

This chain links TRBV6-5 with TRBJ2-7, with D maybe TRBD2 (6 bases). Germline values: CDR1 MNHEY, CDR2 SVGAGI. V was pared by 6 bases and J by 1 base, with 16 bases between. CDR3 length: 15 amino acids. The CDR3 DNA follows: TGTGCCAGCAGGAACCCCCCGGGGAGGTCCTACGAGCAGTACTTC. This codes for CASRNPPGRSYEQYF.

In DNA form, the CDR3 reads TGTGCCAGCAGCTTACAAACCGGAGGGATCAATGAGCAGTTCTTC. Protein sequence: CASSLQTGGINEQFF. V gene TRBV11-2 combines with J gene TRBJ2-1; D might be TRBD2 (6 bases). Deletions cut 2 bases from V and 6 bases from J, with 14 bases between. Germline loops: CDR1 SGHAT, CDR2 FQNNGV. This CDR3 region has 15 residues. Together with reference TRBV11-2 and TRBJ2-1, the CDR3 gives the full variable domain: EAGVAQSPRYKIIEKRQSVAFWCNPISGHATLYWYQQILGQGPKLLIQFQNNGVVDDSQLPKDRFSAERLKGVDSTLKIQPAKLEDSAVYLCASSLQTGGINEQFFGPGTRLTVL.

The chain recombines TRBV4-3 with TRBJ2-7; D possibly corresponds to TRBD1 (5 bases). CDR1 and CDR2 from the germline V gene are LGHNA and YSLEER. This CDR3 spans 15 amino acids. The germline V and J ends were trimmed by 0 bases and 3 bases, with 12 bases remaining between them. CDR3 sequence (DNA): TGCGCCAGCAGCCAAGATCATCGACAGAACTACGAGCAGTACTTC. Translating it yields CASSQDHRQNYEQYF.

In this sample, this clone turned up once. The gene calls are TRBV28 and TRBJ1-4; the match to TRBD1 covers 9 bases. J lost 3 bases, V lost 5 bases, and 7 bases had no gene match. From germline, CDR1 is MDHEN and CDR2 SYDVKM. The CDR3 sequence is 16 residues long. For the CDR3, the DNA is TGTGCCAGCAGTGAACCGGGACAGGGCTCTAATGAAAAACTGTTTTTT. This translates into CASSEPGQGSNEKLFF. The full variable domain, with the rest looked up from reference TRBV28 and TRBJ1-4, is DVKVTQSSRYLVKRTGEKVFLECVQDMDHENMFWYRQDPGLGLRLIYFSYDVKMKEKGDIPEGYSVSREKKERFSLILESASTNQTSMYLCASSEPGQGSNEKLFFGSGTQLSVL.

This chain links TRBV28 with TRBJ2-5, with TRBD2 matching 12 bases. Germline loops: CDR1 MDHEN, CDR2 SYDVKM. The CDR3 runs to 14 residues. J lost 2 bases, V lost 9 bases, and 4 bases had no gene match. CDR3 in amino acids: CASAGLAGQETQYF. The CDR3 nucleotides are TGTGCCAGTGCGGGACTAGCGGGTCAAGAGACCCAGTACTTC.

The genes are TRBV5-1 and TRBJ2-7, with TRBD1 matching over 8 bases. CDR1 is SGHRS, CDR2 YFSETQ, per germline. Trimming removed 4 bases from V and 6 bases from J; junction bases left unmatched: 9. The CDR3 spans 14 residues. Written as DNA, the CDR3 is TGCGCCAGCAGCGAGACAGGGACAGGTAGCGAGCAGTACTTC. Protein: CASSETGTGSEQYF.

This chain connects TRBV15 to TRBJ1-4, with D uncertain. The CDR3 spans 15 residues. The V end lost 1 base, the J end lost 0 bases, and 6 bases lay between the germline ends. Germline-derived CDR1 and CDR2 are LNHNV and YYDKDF (reference sequence). CDR3 in amino acids: CATSRGHTTNEKLFF. The DNA of the CDR3 is TGTGCCACCAGCAGAGGGCACACAACTAATGAAAAACTGTTTTTT.

CDR3 DNA: TGTGCCAATACCGGGACACATTCTATCTACAATGAGCAGTTCTTC. This gives the protein CANTGTHSIYNEQFF. The J gene is TRBJ2-1, the V gene TRBV27; the D gene is possibly TRBD1 (6 bases). The CDR3 has 15 residues. CDR1 and CDR2 from the germline V gene are MNHEY and SMNVEV (reference sequence). V lost 10 bases to trimming and J lost 3 bases, with 19 bases between them.

This chain links TRBV19 with TRBJ2-2; D unresolved. Germline V gene sequence: CDR1 LNHDA, CDR2 SQIVND (reference sequence). This CDR3 is built from 14 residues. The germline V and J ends were trimmed by 5 bases and 1 base, with 8 bases remaining between them. The CDR3 loop is CASSDWRNTGELFF. CDR3 DNA sequence: TGTGCCAGTAGTGACTGGAGGAACACCGGGGAGCTGTTTTTT.

The J gene is TRBJ1-3, the V gene TRBV13; no clear D. The CDR3 contains 15 residues. V was trimmed by 1 base and J by 0 bases, leaving 7 bases between them. The V gene's germline CDR1 is PRHDT and CDR2 FYEKMQ (reference sequence). CDR3 region: CASSLAQLSGNTIYF. The CDR3, as DNA: TGTGCCAGCAGCTTAGCCCAACTCTCTGGAAACACCATATATTTT.

The chain combines TRBV5-6 with TRBJ2-5; D call uncertain. Germline V lookup: CDR1 SGHDT, CDR2 YYEEEE. The length of the CDR3 is 14 residues. The V gene lost 4 bases and the J gene lost 0 bases, with 10 bases spanning the gap. DNA of the CDR3: TGTGCCAGCAGCCCCGTTAGTAACCAAGAGACCCAGTACTTC. This sequence encodes CASSPVSNQETQYF.

The genes are TRBV2 and TRBJ1-5; no definite D call. V gave up 8 bases and J gave up 7 bases, with 18 bases separating them. CDR1 and CDR2 (germline): SNHLY, FYNNEI. The CDR3 runs to 14 residues. The CDR3 is CASSGFGVEQPQHF. CDR3 DNA: TGTGCCAGCTCGGGGTTCGGTGTGGAGCAGCCCCAGCATTTT.